The 27 T cell receptor beta chains in this list originate from one sample, sequenced in a study of glioma-infiltrating T cells after dendritic cell vaccination. The time point denotes: after dendritic cell vaccination, including at tumor progression/relapse. TCRdb's copy holds only in-frame clones and misses some; the assay was immunoSEQ multiplex PCR. The sample consists of some 78,000 clones, around 85% of them appearing once. Sample: blood, taken after dendritic cell vaccination. The source is a human donor with glioblastoma.

This chain connects TRBV27 to TRBJ2-1, with D maybe TRBD2 (5 bases). V dropped 6 bases and J dropped 4 bases, with 7 bases sitting between them. CDR3 length equals 12 residues. Germline CDR1 and CDR2: MNHEY and SMNVEV (reference sequence). The CDR3 DNA follows: TGTGCCAGCAGGGAGCGGTACAATGAGCAGTTCTTC. Translation gives CASRERYNEQFF.

The chain employs TRBV5-4 and TRBJ2-3, with 7 bases identical to TRBD1. The CDR3 is 16 amino acids. The germline CDR1 and CDR2 sequences are SGHNT and YYREEE (reference sequence). Unmatched junction bases numbered 10, after V lost 6 bases and J lost 0 bases. The CDR3 protein is CASTDSGGTSTDTQYF. CDR3 bases: TGTGCCAGCACCGACTCAGGGGGAACTAGCACAGATACGCAGTATTTT.

J is TRBJ2-3 and V is TRBV9; D gene uncertain. V was shortened by 5 bases and J by 4 bases, with 14 bases between the two germline ends. Germline CDR1 is SGDLS and CDR2 is YYNGEE. The CDR3 spans 14 residues. DNA for the CDR3: TGTGCCAGCAGTTCAGGCCACTTAGCAGATACGCAGTATTTT. Residues: CASSSGHLADTQYF. Using reference TRBV9 and TRBJ2-3 for the parts outside the CDR3, the full variable domain is DSGVTQTPKHLITATGQRVTLRCSPRSGDLSVYWYQQSLDQGLQFLIQYYNGEERAKGNILERFSAQQFPDLHSELNLSSLELGDSALYFCASSSGHLADTQYFGPGTRLTVL.

Here the CDR3 reads CASSPRLAGGSSEQFF. CDR3 nucleotides: TGTGCCAGCAGTCCACGACTAGCGGGGGGGTCCAGTGAGCAGTTCTTC. This sequence joins TRBV27 and TRBJ2-1; 14 bases are a match to TRBD2. This CDR3 comprises 16 residues. Trimming at V came to 5 bases and at J to 9 bases, leaving 9 bases not matched to a gene. Germline values: CDR1 MNHEY, CDR2 SMNVEV (reference sequence).

DNA of the CDR3: TGTGCCAGCGGTGTTGAGGGTGCAACTAATGAAAAACTGTTTTTT. Its translation: CASGVEGATNEKLFF. The chain has TRBV6-1 and TRBJ1-4; D not resolved. The V end lost 8 bases, the J end lost 0 bases, and 13 bases lay between the germline ends. Germline lookup yields CDR1 MNHNS and CDR2 SASEGT. This CDR3 comprises 15 residues.

The genes are TRBV13 and TRBJ1-6, with a tentative D call TRBD1 (6 bases). CDR1 is PRHDT, CDR2 FYEKMQ, per germline (reference sequence). The CDR3 consists of 15 residues. V lost 4 bases, J lost 7 bases, and 14 bases lay in between. This chain's CDR3 is CASSSGLGGNSPLHF. The CDR3 region has the DNA TGTGCCAGCAGCTCTGGGCTAGGGGGAAATTCACCCCTCCACTTT.

The chain links TRBV19 to TRBJ2-7; 10 bases are shared with TRBD2. Germline trimming cut 6 bases from V and 0 bases from J; bases unmatched to any gene: 5. From germline, CDR1 is LNHDA and CDR2 SQIVND (reference sequence). CDR3 size: 15 residues. The CDR3 DNA follows: TGTGCCAGTAGCGAAACTAGCGGGGACTCCTACGAGCAGTACTTC. Amino acid sequence: CASSETSGDSYEQYF. Using reference TRBV19 and TRBJ2-7 for the parts outside the CDR3, the full variable domain is DGGITQSPKYLFRKEGQNVTLSCEQNLNHDAMYWYRQDPGQGLRLIYYSQIVNDFQKGDIAEGYSVSREKKESFPLTVTSAQKNPTAFYLCASSETSGDSYEQYFGPGTRLTVT.

This chain uses TRBV15 with TRBJ2-7; no firm D call. CDR3 length: 14 residues. The V gene lost 3 bases and the J gene lost 2 bases, with 11 bases spanning the gap. The germline CDR1 and CDR2 sequences are LNHNV and YYDKDF (reference sequence). DNA of the CDR3: TGTGCCACCAGCAGCGTCAGGAACCCCTACGAGCAGTACTTC. Protein: CATSSVRNPYEQYF. The full variable domain, with the rest looked up from reference TRBV15 and TRBJ2-7, is DAMVIQNPRYQVTQFGKPVTLSCSQTLNHNVMYWYQQKSSQAPKLLFHYYDKDFNNEADTPDNFQSRRPNTSFCFLDIRSPGLGDTAMYLCATSSVRNPYEQYFGPGTRLTVT.

This rearrangement joins TRBV14 to TRBJ2-7, with a tentative D call TRBD1 (6 bases). From germline, CDR1 is SGHDN and CDR2 FVKESK. This CDR3 is 12 amino acids long. Trimming pared 4 bases from V and 6 bases from J, leaving 10 bases between. CDR3 coding DNA: TGTGCCAGCAGCCTACAGGGCGGCGAGCAGTACTTC. Amino acid sequence: CASSLQGGEQYF.

Concerning this clone: Other DNA sequences in the same sample also yield this CDR3. The chain combines TRBV27 with TRBJ1-1; 8 positions agree with TRBD1. Looked up from germline, CDR1 is MNHEY and CDR2 is SMNVEV (reference sequence). This CDR3 contains 14 residues. Trimming took 2 bases from V and 2 from J; bases not matched to a gene: 1. The CDR3, as DNA: TGTGCCAGCAGTTTACCAGGGGGCAACACTGAAGCTTTCTTT. This codes for CASSLPGGNTEAFF.

The chain employs TRBV27 and TRBJ2-7; 10 nucleotides line up with TRBD1. This CDR3 region has 15 residues. Germline CDR1 is MNHEY and CDR2 is SMNVEV (reference sequence). The J segment lost 5 bases and the V segment lost 4 bases, leaving 8 bases of the junction unmatched. The CDR3 sequence is CASSSAGTGDHEQYF. The CDR3 DNA sequence: TGTGCCAGCAGTTCAGCCGGGACAGGGGACCACGAGCAGTACTTC.

The gene calls are TRBV19 and TRBJ1-5; the match to TRBD1 covers 8 bases. CDR3 length equals 14 residues. The J segment lost 1 base and the V segment lost 6 bases, leaving 2 bases of the junction unmatched. Germline assignment: CDR1 LNHDA and CDR2 SQIVND (reference sequence). The CDR3 coding sequence is TGTGCCAGTAGACGACAGGGGAGCAATCAGCCCCAGCATTTT. This codes for CASRRQGSNQPQHF.

The rearrangement uses TRBV30 and TRBJ1-6; tentatively, D is TRBD1 (5 bases). CDR1 and CDR2 from the germline V gene are GTSNPN and SVGIG (reference sequence). The CDR3 is 13 amino acids. V gave up 1 base and J gave up 5 bases, with 6 bases separating them. The CDR3 here is CAWSGQNNSPLHF. The CDR3 nucleotides read TGTGCCTGGAGTGGACAGAATAATTCACCCCTCCACTTT.

The J gene is TRBJ1-1, the V gene TRBV7-2, with TRBD1 identical over 7 bases. CDR3 length: 14 residues. The ends lost 5 bases at V and 2 bases at J; junction bases unmatched: 5. Germline V lookup: CDR1 SGHTA, CDR2 FQGNSA. In DNA, the CDR3 is TGTGCCAGCAGCCCCCGGACAGGAAACACTGAAGCTTTCTTT. Amino acid sequence: CASSPRTGNTEAFF.

V usage is TRBV27 and J usage is TRBJ1-2; 7 bases align to TRBD1. V was clipped by 3 bases and J by 5 bases; unmatched bases: 6. Germline CDR1 reads MNHEY; CDR2 reads SMNVEV (reference sequence). This CDR3 has 14 amino acids. The CDR3 reads CASSLNRGGYGYTF. CDR3 DNA: TGTGCCAGCAGTTTGAACAGGGGCGGGTATGGCTACACCTTC.

The rearrangement uses TRBV4-1 and TRBJ1-2; 7 bases are a match to TRBD1. The CDR3 length is 15 residues. V lost 5 bases to trimming and J lost 5 bases; unmatched junction nucleotides: 11. Germline CDR1 reads MGHRA; CDR2 reads YSYEKL. CDR3 in DNA: TGCGCCAGCAGCACCGAAGTACAGGGGATTTATGGCTACACCTTC. Protein sequence: CASSTEVQGIYGYTF.

The V and J genes are TRBV6-1 and TRBJ2-1; TRBD2 is a possible D gene (5 bases). Germline lookup yields CDR1 MNHNS and CDR2 SASEGT. Trimming stripped 3 bases from V and 5 bases from J, with 17 bases between. The CDR3 length is 16 residues. CDR3 protein: CASSDVVARADNEQFF. DNA for the CDR3: TGTGCCAGCAGTGATGTGGTAGCGCGAGCCGACAATGAGCAGTTCTTC.

V gene TRBV5-6 combines with J gene TRBJ2-7; the D gene is possibly TRBD2 (6 bases). V dropped 1 base and J dropped 2 bases, with 13 bases sitting between them. Germline loops: CDR1 SGHDT, CDR2 YYEEEE. There are 15 residues in the CDR3. CDR3 region: CASSLTQRVTYEQYF. The CDR3 nucleotides read TGTGCCAGCAGCTTGACCCAGCGGGTGACCTACGAGCAGTACTTC.

The CDR3 sequence: CASRPLISRMVYEQYF. As DNA, the CDR3 is TGTGCCAGCAGACCACTGATTTCGCGGATGGTCTACGAGCAGTACTTC. The chain carries TRBV13 and TRBJ2-7; no clear D gene. From germline, CDR1 is PRHDT and CDR2 FYEKMQ (reference sequence). CDR3 size: 16 residues. Trimming removed 6 bases from V and 3 bases from J, with 21 bases in between.

V gene TRBV2 combines with J gene TRBJ2-1; D gene ambiguous. The V and J ends lost 10 bases and 2 bases respectively, with 12 bases between them. CDR1 is SNHLY, CDR2 FYNNEI, per germline. The CDR3 has 13 amino acids. The CDR3 sequence is CATAAVTYNEQFF. In DNA, the CDR3 is TGTGCCACCGCGGCAGTGACCTACAATGAGCAGTTCTTC.

The J gene is TRBJ2-7, the V gene TRBV11-2; tentative D call: TRBD2 (5 bases). V was pared by 7 bases and J by 0 bases, with 13 bases between. The germline gives CDR1 SGHAT, CDR2 FQNNGV. The CDR3 covers 14 residues. The DNA of the CDR3 is TGTGCCAGCACGTTCGCGGGCGACTCCTACGAGCAGTACTTC. This gives the protein CASTFAGDSYEQYF.

This rearrangement joins TRBV13 to TRBJ1-1; no firm D call. V was shortened by 6 bases and J by 1 base, with 9 bases between the two germline ends. From germline, CDR1 is PRHDT and CDR2 FYEKMQ (reference sequence). The CDR3 runs 13 residues. The CDR3 sequence: CASSPRGNTEAFF. The CDR3 coding sequence is TGTGCCAGCAGTCCACGGGGGAACACTGAAGCTTTCTTT. Full variable domain (missing parts from reference TRBV13 and TRBJ1-1): AAGVIQSPRHLIKEKRETATLKCYPIPRHDTVYWYQQGPGQDPQFLISFYEKMQSDKGSIPDRFSAQQFSDYHSELNMSSLELGDSALYFCASSPRGNTEAFFGQGTRLTVV.

The CDR3 DNA is TGTGCCAGCAGTTACCTGGGCCCCAAGCCGACCACTGAAGCTTTCTTT. It is translated as CASSYLGPKPTTEAFF. The rearrangement uses TRBV6-5 and TRBJ1-1; no clear D gene. The CDR3 is 16 amino acids. Germline V gene data show CDR1 as MNHEY and CDR2 as SVGAGI. The V end was cut by 2 bases, the J end by 4 bases, with 17 bases between.

Concerning this clone itself: This sample includes further DNA sequences coding for the same CDR3. This chain joins TRBV5-1 and TRBJ2-2; a possible D gene is TRBD1 (6 bases). This CDR3 is 15 amino acids long. Trimming removed 2 bases from V and 1 base from J, with 9 bases in between. CDR1 and CDR2 (germline): SGHRS, YFSETQ. The CDR3 DNA sequence: TGCGCCAGCAGCTTCGGCAGGGGGAACACCGGGGAGCTGTTTTTT. Translated, it gives CASSFGRGNTGELFF.

The CDR3 protein is CASSLSTGEGYTF. The CDR3 DNA reads as TGTGCCAGCAGCTTATCCACAGGGGAGGGCTACACCTTC. J is TRBJ1-2 and V is TRBV7-9, with 7 bases fitting TRBD1. V trimming: 2 bases; J trimming: 8 bases; junction bases outside the gene matches: 5. The CDR3 spans 13 residues. CDR1 is SEHNR, CDR2 FQNEAQ, per germline (reference sequence).

The gene calls are TRBV7-6 and TRBJ2-2, with a weak D call TRBD1 (6 bases). Germline CDR1 reads SGHVS; CDR2 reads FNYEAQ. Trimming left V 1 base short and J 5 bases short, with 8 bases between. CDR3 length: 14 residues. CDR3 sequence: CASSLEGETGELFF. CDR3 DNA sequence: TGTGCCAGCAGCTTAGAGGGGGAAACCGGGGAGCTGTTTTTT.

The rearrangement uses TRBV18 and TRBJ1-2; 7 nucleotides align to TRBD1. The CDR3 contains 14 residues. CDR1 and CDR2 (germline): KGHSH, LQKENI. J lost 5 bases, V lost 5 bases, and 8 bases had no gene match. The CDR3 spells CASSADRDAYGYTF. The DNA of the CDR3 is TGTGCCAGCTCAGCCGACAGGGATGCTTATGGCTACACCTTC.